The entry below gives a single T cell receptor beta chain sequence along with its context. What it binds is not known. Sequencing used immunoSEQ v3. Clones were read by immunoSEQ multiplex PCR, and TCRdb kept only the in-frame ones, dropping some. The repertoire includes 50,000 to 65,000 clones, roughly two thirds of them detected once, and less than 8% sits in the top ten. This sample was included in a study of TIL therapy for anti-PD-1-resistant metastatic lung cancer. As for the study in general: Progressing patients received lymphodepletion, expanded TIL infusion and IL-2. By whole-exome sequencing, median non-synonymous tumor mutation burden was roughly 1.6 mutations per megabase.

Broader study findings: TIL clonotype persistence in blood showed no apparent association with response. Patients were highly selected, enriched for treatment-naive, never-smoker and oncogene-addicted cases.

This CDR3 has 15 residues. Germline V gene data show CDR1 as SGHNT and CDR2 as YYREEE (reference sequence). V lost 4 bases and J lost 0, with 11 bases in between. The time point was: pre-treatment sample, taken before nivolumab and TIL therapy. The sample here was blood, taken at baseline. The rearrangement uses TRBV5-4 and TRBJ2-1; the D is unclear. The receptor comes from a person aged 25 to 80 with non-small cell lung cancer. The CDR3 coding sequence is TGTGCCAGCAGCCAAAGTTCTAGCTCCTACAATGAGCAGTTCTTC. Encoded protein: CASSQSSSSYNEQFF.